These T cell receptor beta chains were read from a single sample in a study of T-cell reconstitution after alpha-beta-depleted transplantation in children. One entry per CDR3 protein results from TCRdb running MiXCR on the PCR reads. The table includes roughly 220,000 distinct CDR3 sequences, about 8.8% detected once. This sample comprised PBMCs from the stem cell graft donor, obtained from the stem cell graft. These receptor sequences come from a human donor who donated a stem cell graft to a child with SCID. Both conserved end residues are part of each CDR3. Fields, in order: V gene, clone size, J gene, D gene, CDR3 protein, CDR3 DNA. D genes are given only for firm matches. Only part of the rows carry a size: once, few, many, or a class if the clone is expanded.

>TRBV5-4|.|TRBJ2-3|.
CASSLGAWLRSTDTQYF
TGTGCCAGCAGCTTGGGGGCTTGGCTGCGAAGCACAGATACGCAGTATTTT
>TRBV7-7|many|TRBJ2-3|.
CASSLQTSTDTQYF
TGTGCCAGCAGCTTACAAACTAGCACAGATACGCAGTATTTT
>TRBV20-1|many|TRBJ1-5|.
CSASRTENQPQHF
TGCAGTGCTAGCCGGACGGAGAATCAGCCCCAGCATTTT
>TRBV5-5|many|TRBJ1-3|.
CASSLSQGLSGNTIYF
TGTGCCAGCAGCTTGTCGCAGGGACTCTCTGGAAACACCATATATTTT
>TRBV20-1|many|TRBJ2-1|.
CSAPTDEQFF
TGCAGTGCTCCTACAGATGAGCAGTTCTTC
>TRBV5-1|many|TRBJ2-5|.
CASSLESRGETQYF
TGCGCCAGCAGCTTGGAATCGAGGGGAGAGACCCAGTACTTC
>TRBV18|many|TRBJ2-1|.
CASSPDRIGHEQFF
TGTGCCAGCTCACCCGACAGGATCGGCCATGAGCAGTTCTTC
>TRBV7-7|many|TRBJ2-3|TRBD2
CASSIGLAVADTQYF
TGTGCCAGCAGCATCGGACTAGCTGTCGCAGATACGCAGTATTTT
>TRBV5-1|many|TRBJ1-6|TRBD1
CASSIQGGAYNSPLHF
TGCGCCAGCAGCATACAGGGGGGCGCCTATAATTCACCCCTCCACTTT
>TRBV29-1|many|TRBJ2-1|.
CSVEDGFQRGNEQFF
TGCAGCGTTGAAGATGGGTTCCAACGGGGCAATGAGCAGTTCTTC
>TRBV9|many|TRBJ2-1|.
CASSVAGARGDLNEQFF
TGTGCCAGCAGCGTAGCGGGTGCGCGGGGTGATCTCAATGAGCAGTTCTTC
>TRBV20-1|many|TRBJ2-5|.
CSASRASLGETQYF
TGCAGTGCTAGCAGGGCGTCTCTGGGAGAGACCCAGTACTTC
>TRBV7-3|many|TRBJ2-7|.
CASSPSASSYEQYF
TGTGCCAGCAGCCCCTCCGCGAGCTCCTACGAGCAGTACTTC
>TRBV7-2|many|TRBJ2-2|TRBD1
CASSSRDRGTGELFF
TGTGCCAGCAGCTCCCGGGACAGGGGCACCGGGGAGCTGTTTTTT
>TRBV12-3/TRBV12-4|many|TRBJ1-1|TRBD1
CATHRGTGGYTEAFF
TGTGCCACTCATCGCGGGACAGGGGGTTACACTGAAGCTTTCTTT
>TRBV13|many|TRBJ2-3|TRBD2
CASSAAGTSGSTDTQYF
TGTGCCAGCAGCGCAGCCGGGACTAGCGGGAGCACAGATACGCAGTATTTT
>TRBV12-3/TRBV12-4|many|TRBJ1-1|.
CASSFHRQGTEAFF
TGTGCCAGCAGTTTTCATCGGCAGGGCACTGAAGCTTTCTTT
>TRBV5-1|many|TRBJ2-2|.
CASSLVGTRNTGELFF
TGCGCCAGCAGCTTGGTGGGGACGAGAAACACCGGGGAGCTGTTTTTT
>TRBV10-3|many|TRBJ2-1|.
CAISARGDNEQFF
TGTGCCATCAGTGCCCGCGGTGACAATGAGCAGTTCTTC
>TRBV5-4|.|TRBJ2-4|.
CASSSPSGGIQYF
TGTGCCAGCAGCTCCCCGTCCGGGGGCATTCAGTACTTC
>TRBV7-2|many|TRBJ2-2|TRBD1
CASSSGQGTGELFF
TGTGCCAGCAGCTCGGGACAGGGGACCGGGGAGCTGTTTTTT
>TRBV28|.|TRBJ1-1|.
CASSGHQGRAAFF
TGTGCCAGCAGTGGACATCAGGGGAGGGCAGCTTTCTTT
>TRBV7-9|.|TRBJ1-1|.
CASTLLGQGNTEAFF
TGTGCCAGCACCCTGCTGGGGCAGGGGAACACTGAAGCTTTCTTT
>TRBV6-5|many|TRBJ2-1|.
CASSYSLGGSATDEQFF
TGTGCCAGCAGTTACTCCCTCGGGGGCTCTGCAACGGATGAGCAGTTCTTC